This T cell receptor beta chain was identified during a study of T cells expressing NK-cell markers. As for the study in general: Out of eight donors sequenced, seven tested HCMV-seropositive and the remaining one seronegative.

Germline assignment: CDR1 SGHTA and CDR2 FQGNSA. The CDR3 is 14 amino acids. TCRdb reanalyzed the 5' RACE reads and collapses them to one entry per CDR3 protein, without DNA. The ten most abundant clones cover 7.3% of a sample with 440,000 or so distinct CDR3 sequences. This TCR derives from a woman aged 18-70 years in good health. This chain joins TRBV7-2 and TRBJ2-7; TCRdb lists TRBD1, though no DNA is available to test this call. The sequencing input was blood T cells: a sorted CD56 or NKG2C T cell subset, CD4+ or CD8+ T cells, or bulk PBMC T cells (not recorded which). The CDR3 here is CASSLRTGEYEQYF.